The 8 T cell receptor beta chains below all came from one sample that was sequenced in a study of T cell responses to AZD1222 COVID-19 vaccine. Libraries were prepared by immunoSEQ multiplex PCR; TCRdb keeps only in-frame clonotypes and omits some of them. Of some 110,000 clones in the sample, about 91% were seen once. This specimen was peripheral blood, taken 28 days after the second AZD1222 dose. All receptors come from an adult who received the AZD1222 COVID-19 vaccine.

The J gene is TRBJ2-5, the V gene TRBV12-3 or TRBV12-4, with a possible D match to TRBD1 (6 bases). V shed 6 bases and J shed 0 bases, with 8 bases lying between them. This CDR3 has 13 amino acids. CDR3 protein: CASRDSNQETQYF. CDR3 in DNA: TGTGCCAGCAGGGACAGCAACCAAGAGACCCAGTACTTC.

To note about this clone: At one boundary the junction diverges from the germline segment, which might be a read error. V is TRBV7-2 and J is TRBJ2-7; TRBD1 aligns across 7 bases. The CDR3 consists of 15 residues. Germline V lookup: CDR1 SGHTA, CDR2 FQGNSA. In DNA, the CDR3 is TGTGCCAGCAGCGGTGAACAGGGGATCTCCTCCGAGCAGTACTTC. Its protein product is CASSGEQGISSEQYF.

V is TRBV28 and J is TRBJ2-3, with 7 bases fitting TRBD2. From germline, CDR1 is MDHEN and CDR2 SYDVKM. The CDR3 length is 16 residues. Trimming cost V 6 bases and J 2 bases; bases outside gene matches: 11. The chain's CDR3 is CASRGGPGLITDTQYF. Here the CDR3 DNA reads TGTGCCAGCAGGGGGGGTCCGGGACTAATCACAGATACGCAGTATTTT.

V and J are TRBV5-1 and TRBJ1-4; possible D gene TRBD1, 6 bases. The germline CDR1 and CDR2 sequences are SGHRS and YFSETQ. The V end lost 1 base, the J end lost 8 bases, and 9 bases lay between the germline ends. CDR3 length: 13 amino acids. This CDR3 is CASSLPGAEKLFF. CDR3 DNA: TGCGCCAGCAGCTTGCCGGGGGCGGAAAAACTGTTTTTT.

The chain has TRBV19 and TRBJ1-1, with D tentatively TRBD1 (6 bases). The ends were cut back, 3 bases at V and 0 bases at J, with 14 bases in the middle. CDR3 size: 16 residues. Germline-derived CDR1 and CDR2 are LNHDA and SQIVND (reference sequence). The CDR3 reads CASSIPGQPMNTEAFF. The CDR3 DNA reads TGTGCCAGTAGTATTCCAGGACAGCCCATGAACACTGAAGCTTTCTTT.

This clone was observed a few times. J is TRBJ2-4 and V is TRBV5-1, with 8 bases identical to TRBD2. This CDR3 spans 15 amino acids. Germline CDR1 and CDR2: SGHRS and YFSETQ. The V and J ends lost 0 bases and 9 bases, in that order; junction bases with no gene match: 8. The CDR3 DNA is TGCGCCAGCAGCTTGGAGAGCGGGAGAGGGGGCATTCAGTACTTC. Protein product: CASSLESGRGGIQYF. Variable domain in full (rest from reference TRBV5-1 and TRBJ2-4): KAGVTQTPRYLIKTRGQQVTLSCSPISGHRSVSWYQQTPGQGLQFLFEYFSETQRNKGNFPGRFSGRQFSNSRSEMNVSTLELGDSALYLCASSLESGRGGIQYFGAGTRLSVL.

A single count supports this clone. The V call is TRBV7-9, the J call TRBJ1-3; TRBD1 might be the D (6 bases). The CDR3 runs 15 residues. Trimming pared 4 bases from V and 2 bases from J, leaving 12 bases between. CDR1 is SEHNR and CDR2 is FQNEAQ in the germline V gene (reference sequence). The CDR3 nucleotides read TGTGCCAGCAGCTGGGGGGCAGGGGCTGGAAACACCATATATTTT. This translates into CASSWGAGAGNTIYF.

The chain joins TRBV5-4 to TRBJ2-7; 9 nucleotides agree with TRBD1. The CDR3 runs to 14 residues. Germline-derived CDR1 and CDR2 are SGHNT and YYREEE (reference sequence). J was trimmed by 7 bases and V by 3 bases; bases with no gene match: 8. CDR3 in DNA: TGTGCCAGCAGCTCCTCCGGGACAGGGTTAGAGCAGTACTTC. It yields the protein CASSSSGTGLEQYF.